The entry below gives a single T cell receptor (beta chain) sequence along with its context. Its antigen is not known. The donors were healthy bone marrow donors. This CDR3 is 15 amino acids long. The germline V gene has CDR1 SNHLY and CDR2 FYNNEI. V dropped 1 base and J dropped 4 bases, with 11 bases sitting between them. The entry originates in a study of cytomegalovirus exposure and HLA in healthy donors. Study details: Drawn from HLA-typed donors, some 80 million unique TCRs were held in an early data release. Whole-study results and caveats: An analysis done earlier found most TCR beta V segments productive about 90% or about 30% of the time.

This PCR relied on a set of 60 Vbeta primers and 13 Jbeta primers. Measured with immunoSEQ multiplex PCR; TCRdb has only the in-frame clones, and not every one. Of some 130,000 clones listed, about 81% are singletons. Sequenced sample: PBMCs. The sequence came from a woman in her forties or fifties in good health and CMV-seropositive. V gene TRBV2 combines with J gene TRBJ1-3; D is possibly TRBD1 (5 bases). For the CDR3, the DNA is TGTGCCAGCAGTGAAGGGTCTAGGGGAGGAAACACCATATATTTT. Protein product: CASSEGSRGGNTIYF.